These T cell receptor beta chains were read from a single sample in a study of shared clonotypes between healthy human individuals. Measured with immunoSEQ multiplex PCR; TCRdb has only the in-frame clones, and not every one. The table has 450,000 to 600,000 clones, approximately 79% seen once; the top ten hold approximately 12%. The sequencing sample was made of PBMCs. All receptors derive from a woman aged 40 to 49 in good health. Some clones in this sample may be carry-over from other donors' samples. Each CDR3 is given with its conserved first and last residue. Fields, in order: V gene, clone size, D gene, J gene, CDR3 DNA, CDR3 protein. A D gene is named only where the DNA matches it firmly. Size tells how often a clone was seen (once, few, many) or the class of an expanded clone, and some rows leave it out.

V gene: TRBV20-1; clone size: NA; D gene: NA; J gene: TRBJ1-2; CDR3 DNA: TGCAGTGCTAGACGGACCGAAGGTTGCACCTTC; CDR3 protein: CSARRTEGCTF
V gene: TRBV5-4; clone size: NA; D gene: NA; J gene: TRBJ2-7; CDR3 DNA: TGTGCCAGCAGCTTGGCTGGGGGCCCCTACGAGCAGTACTTC; CDR3 protein: CASSLAGGPYEQYF
V gene: TRBV28; clone size: NA; D gene: TRBD2; J gene: TRBJ2-7; CDR3 DNA: TGTGCCAGCAGTGTCCCGACTAGCGGGAGAATTTTTGAGCAGTACTTC; CDR3 protein: CASSVPTSGRIFEQYF
V gene: TRBV11-2; clone size: NA; D gene: NA; J gene: TRBJ2-3; CDR3 DNA: TGTGCCAGCAGCTTCGCCTCGGGGCAGGGAGATACGCAGTATTTT; CDR3 protein: CASSFASGQGDTQYF
V gene: TRBV7-9; clone size: NA; D gene: TRBD1; J gene: TRBJ1-2; CDR3 DNA: TGTGCCAGCAGCCTCCGGGACAGGGGGAACGGCTACACCTTC; CDR3 protein: CASSLRDRGNGYTF
V gene: TRBV7-6; clone size: few; D gene: TRBD2; J gene: TRBJ2-7; CDR3 DNA: TGTGCCAGCAGCCGGACTAGCGGGAGCTCGTCCTACGAGCAGTACTTC; CDR3 protein: CASSRTSGSSSYEQYF
V gene: TRBV5-1; clone size: few; D gene: NA; J gene: TRBJ1-1; CDR3 DNA: TGCGCCAGCAGCGCGGGACCGAACACTGAAGCTTTCTTT; CDR3 protein: CASSAGPNTEAFF
V gene: TRBV5-1; clone size: NA; D gene: TRBD1; J gene: TRBJ1-6; CDR3 DNA: TGCGCCAGCAGCATGGGACAGGGGGCAGGGAATTCACCCCTCCACTTT; CDR3 protein: CASSMGQGAGNSPLHF
V gene: TRBV7-2; clone size: NA; D gene: NA; J gene: TRBJ2-7; CDR3 DNA: TGTGCCAGCAGCTTACAGGTCGGGAGTGTCCCGCCCTACGAGCAGTACTTC; CDR3 protein: CASSLQVGSVPPYEQYF
V gene: TRBV5-1; clone size: NA; D gene: NA; J gene: TRBJ1-1; CDR3 DNA: TGCGCCAGCAGATCGGGGGCGGACACTGAAGCTTTCTTT; CDR3 protein: CASRSGADTEAFF
V gene: TRBV5-6; clone size: NA; D gene: NA; J gene: TRBJ1-1; CDR3 DNA: TGTGCCAGCAGCCAACTTAGGAACACTGAAGCTTTCTTT; CDR3 protein: CASSQLRNTEAFF
V gene: TRBV6-6; clone size: NA; D gene: NA; J gene: TRBJ1-5; CDR3 DNA: TGTGCCAGCAGTTACGCAGTCCACAATCAGCCCCAGCATTTT; CDR3 protein: CASSYAVHNQPQHF
V gene: TRBV5-8; clone size: once; D gene: TRBD2; J gene: TRBJ2-5; CDR3 DNA: TGTGCCAGCAGTCGCAGCTTCGGACTAGCGGGTGGGGAGACCCAGTACTTC; CDR3 protein: CASSRSFGLAGGETQYF
V gene: TRBV19; clone size: NA; D gene: NA; J gene: TRBJ1-2; CDR3 DNA: TGTGCCAGTAATGGAGCGGGGGAGAATGGCTACACCTTC; CDR3 protein: CASNGAGENGYTF
V gene: TRBV11-2; clone size: NA; D gene: NA; J gene: TRBJ2-7; CDR3 DNA: TGTGCCAGCAGCTTAGTAGGGTCCTACGAGCAGTACTTC; CDR3 protein: CASSLVGSYEQYF
V gene: TRBV4-3; clone size: few; D gene: NA; J gene: TRBJ2-3; CDR3 DNA: TGCGCCAGCACCCGCCAATTAGACAGCACAGATACGCAGTATTTT; CDR3 protein: CASTRQLDSTDTQYF
V gene: TRBV14; clone size: NA; D gene: TRBD2; J gene: TRBJ2-7; CDR3 DNA: TGTGCCAGCAGCTCGGGGATTGCGGGAGGGGCCTACGAGCAGTACTTC; CDR3 protein: CASSSGIAGGAYEQYF
V gene: TRBV6-6; clone size: NA; D gene: TRBD1; J gene: TRBJ2-7; CDR3 DNA: TGTGCCAGCAGACCGGGACAGAGACTTTTGGAGCAGTACTTC; CDR3 protein: CASRPGQRLLEQYF
V gene: TRBV19; clone size: NA; D gene: NA; J gene: TRBJ2-2; CDR3 DNA: TGTGCCAGTACCTTTCAGAACACCGGGGAGCTGTTTTTT; CDR3 protein: CASTFQNTGELFF
V gene: TRBV5-1; clone size: NA; D gene: TRBD1; J gene: TRBJ2-1; CDR3 DNA: TGCGCCAGCAGCTTTGCCCGGAAGGACAGGCTTAACAATGAGCAGTTCTTC; CDR3 protein: CASSFARKDRLNNEQFF
V gene: TRBV19; clone size: NA; D gene: NA; J gene: TRBJ2-1; CDR3 DNA: TGTGCCAGTAGTCAGACCAGGGAAAGGGTGTGGGATGAGCAGTTCTTC; CDR3 protein: CASSQTRERVWDEQFF
V gene: TRBV7-9; clone size: NA; D gene: TRBD2; J gene: TRBJ2-7; CDR3 DNA: TGTGCCAGCAGCTTAGCGCTTTGGAGCGGGGGCTCCTACGAGCAGTACTTC; CDR3 protein: CASSLALWSGGSYEQYF
V gene: TRBV7-2; clone size: NA; D gene: NA; J gene: TRBJ1-3; CDR3 DNA: TGTGCCAGCAGCCGTCCTGCCGGGGTAAACACCATATATTTT; CDR3 protein: CASSRPAGVNTIYF
V gene: TRBV6-5; clone size: NA; D gene: NA; J gene: TRBJ2-2; CDR3 DNA: TGTGCCAGCCTAGGGAACACCGGGGAGCTGTTTTTT; CDR3 protein: CASLGNTGELFF
V gene: TRBV7-9; clone size: NA; D gene: TRBD2; J gene: TRBJ2-1; CDR3 DNA: TGTGCCAGCAGCTTAGGTCCTAGCGGATACAATGAGCAGTTCTTC; CDR3 protein: CASSLGPSGYNEQFF
V gene: TRBV2; clone size: NA; D gene: TRBD1; J gene: TRBJ1-1; CDR3 DNA: TGTGCCACCGTTAGGGACAGGACTGAAGCTTTCTTT; CDR3 protein: CATVRDRTEAFF
V gene: TRBV11-3; clone size: once; D gene: NA; J gene: TRBJ2-1; CDR3 DNA: TGTGCCAGCAGCTCTAGACGGGACTACAATGAGCAGTTCTTC; CDR3 protein: CASSSRRDYNEQFF
V gene: TRBV28; clone size: NA; D gene: TRBD2; J gene: TRBJ2-2; CDR3 DNA: TGTGCCAGCAGAGGCGGGAGCTCAGTCGGGGAGCTGTTTTTT; CDR3 protein: CASRGGSSVGELFF
V gene: TRBV19; clone size: NA; D gene: NA; J gene: TRBJ2-3; CDR3 DNA: TGTGCCAGTAGTATATTAGCAACAGATACGCAGTATTTT; CDR3 protein: CASSILATDTQYF
V gene: TRBV18; clone size: NA; D gene: NA; J gene: TRBJ2-7; CDR3 DNA: TGTGCCAGCTCACCATCAGGGGCGCGGTCCTACGAGCAGTACTTC; CDR3 protein: CASSPSGARSYEQYF
V gene: TRBV28; clone size: NA; D gene: NA; J gene: TRBJ1-2; CDR3 DNA: TGTGCCAGCAGTTTGCAGTCCTATGGCTACACCTTC; CDR3 protein: CASSLQSYGYTF
V gene: TRBV7-6; clone size: NA; D gene: NA; J gene: TRBJ2-5; CDR3 DNA: TGTGCCAGCAGCCAGGGACGGCAAGAGACCCAGTACTTC; CDR3 protein: CASSQGRQETQYF
V gene: TRBV7-2; clone size: NA; D gene: NA; J gene: TRBJ1-1; CDR3 DNA: TGTGCCAGCAGCCACGGGCCGGGGACTGAAGCTTTCTTT; CDR3 protein: CASSHGPGTEAFF
V gene: TRBV7-3; clone size: NA; D gene: NA; J gene: TRBJ2-2; CDR3 DNA: TGTGCCAGCAGAACAGGGACGAACACCGGGGAGCTGTTTTTT; CDR3 protein: CASRTGTNTGELFF
V gene: TRBV7-9; clone size: NA; D gene: NA; J gene: TRBJ2-7; CDR3 DNA: TGTGCCAGCAGCGGGACCGCCAGCTCCTACGAGCAGTACTTC; CDR3 protein: CASSGTASSYEQYF
V gene: TRBV29-1; clone size: NA; D gene: NA; J gene: TRBJ1-4; CDR3 DNA: TGCAGCGTTGGTGGCCTAGGGGAAAAACTGTTTTTT; CDR3 protein: CSVGGLGEKLFF
V gene: TRBV20-1; clone size: few; D gene: NA; J gene: TRBJ2-7; CDR3 DNA: TGCAGTGGGGAGACTGGCTACGAGCAGTACTTC; CDR3 protein: CSGETGYEQYF
V gene: TRBV5-1; clone size: NA; D gene: NA; J gene: TRBJ1-1; CDR3 DNA: TGCGCCAGCAGCACGGGACTGGGCATGAACACTGAAGCTTTCTTT; CDR3 protein: CASSTGLGMNTEAFF
V gene: TRBV2; clone size: NA; D gene: NA; J gene: TRBJ2-7; CDR3 DNA: TGTGCCAGCAGTGGGGGGGTTGGCGGATCCATTTACGAGCAGTACTTC; CDR3 protein: CASSGGVGGSIYEQYF
V gene: TRBV7-2; clone size: NA; D gene: NA; J gene: TRBJ2-1; CDR3 DNA: TGTGCCAGCAGCTTCACCGGGAGCTCCTACAATGAGCAGTTCTTC; CDR3 protein: CASSFTGSSYNEQFF
V gene: TRBV19; clone size: NA; D gene: TRBD2; J gene: TRBJ2-3; CDR3 DNA: TGTGCCACTACTAGCGGGACCCGCACAGATACGCAGTATTTT; CDR3 protein: CATTSGTRTDTQYF
V gene: TRBV13; clone size: NA; D gene: NA; J gene: TRBJ2-3; CDR3 DNA: TGTGCCAGCAGCCGCCCCTTGGGTAGCGCAGATACGCAGTATTTT; CDR3 protein: CASSRPLGSADTQYF
V gene: TRBV7-2; clone size: NA; D gene: TRBD1; J gene: TRBJ1-2; CDR3 DNA: TGTGCCAGCAGCACCCCCGGGACAGGAAACTATGGCTACACCTTC; CDR3 protein: CASSTPGTGNYGYTF
V gene: TRBV7-9; clone size: NA; D gene: NA; J gene: TRBJ1-2; CDR3 DNA: TGTGCCAGCAGCCGGGACGGTGGGTATGGCTACACCTTC; CDR3 protein: CASSRDGGYGYTF
V gene: TRBV29-1; clone size: NA; D gene: NA; J gene: TRBJ2-7; CDR3 DNA: TGCAGCGTTTCTGGTCTCTCGGCGAATGAGCAGTACTTC; CDR3 protein: CSVSGLSANEQYF
V gene: TRBV15; clone size: once; D gene: TRBD2; J gene: TRBJ2-7; CDR3 DNA: TGTGCCACTAAACTAGCGCCAACCTACGAGCAGTACTTC; CDR3 protein: CATKLAPTYEQYF